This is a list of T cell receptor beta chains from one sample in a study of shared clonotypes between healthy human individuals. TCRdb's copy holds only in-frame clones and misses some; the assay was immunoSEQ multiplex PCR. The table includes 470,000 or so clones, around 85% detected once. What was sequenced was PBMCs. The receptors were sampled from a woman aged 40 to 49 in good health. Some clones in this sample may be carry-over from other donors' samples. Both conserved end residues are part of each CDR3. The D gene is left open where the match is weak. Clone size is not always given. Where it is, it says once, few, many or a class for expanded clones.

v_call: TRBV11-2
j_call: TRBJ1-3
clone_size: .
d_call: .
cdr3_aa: CASTQNRNTIYF
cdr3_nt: TGTGCCAGCACCCAAAACCGGAACACCATATATTTT

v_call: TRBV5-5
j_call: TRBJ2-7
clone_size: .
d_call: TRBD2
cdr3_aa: CASSRSGTITTEQYF
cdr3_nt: TGTGCCAGCAGCCGCAGCGGGACTATAACTACGGAGCAGTACTTC

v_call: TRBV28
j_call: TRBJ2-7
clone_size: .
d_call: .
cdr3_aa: CASKTGLYEQYF
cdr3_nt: TGTGCCAGCAAGACAGGACTGTACGAGCAGTACTTC

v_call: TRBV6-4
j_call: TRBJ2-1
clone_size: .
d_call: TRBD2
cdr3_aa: CASSDKAGGVNEQFF
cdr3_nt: TGTGCCAGCAGTGACAAAGCGGGAGGGGTCAATGAGCAGTTCTTC

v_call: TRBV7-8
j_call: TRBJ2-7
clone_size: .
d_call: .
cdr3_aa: CASSLDHSYEQYF
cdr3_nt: TGTGCCAGCAGCTTAGACCACTCCTACGAGCAGTACTTC

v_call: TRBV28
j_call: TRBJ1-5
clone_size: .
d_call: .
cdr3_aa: CASSILRVSGGRGNQPQHF
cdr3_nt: TGTGCCAGCAGTATCCTCAGGGTGTCTGGAGGTAGGGGCAATCAGCCCCAGCATTTT

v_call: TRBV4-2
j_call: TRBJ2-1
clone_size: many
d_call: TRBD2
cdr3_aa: CASSQGSSGDYNEQFF
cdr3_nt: TGTGCCAGCAGCCAAGGATCTAGCGGAGATTACAATGAGCAGTTCTTC

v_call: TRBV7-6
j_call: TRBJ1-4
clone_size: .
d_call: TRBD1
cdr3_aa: CASSLARAGGEKLFF
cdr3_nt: TGTGCCAGCAGCTTAGCAAGGGCAGGGGGTGAAAAACTGTTTTTT

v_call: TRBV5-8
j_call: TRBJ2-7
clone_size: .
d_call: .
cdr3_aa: CASSQGLSGLRAEQYF
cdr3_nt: TGCGCCAGCAGCCAGGGATTATCGGGACTCCGGGCCGAGCAGTACTTC

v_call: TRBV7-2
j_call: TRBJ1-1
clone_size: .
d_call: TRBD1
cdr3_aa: CASSPTGGRMNTEAFF
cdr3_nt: TGTGCCAGCAGCCCCACAGGGGGGAGGATGAACACTGAAGCTTTCTTT

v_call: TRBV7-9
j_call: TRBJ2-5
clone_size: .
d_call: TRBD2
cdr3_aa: CASSQAGEETQYF
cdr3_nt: TGTGCCAGCAGCCAAGCGGGAGAAGAGACCCAGTACTTC

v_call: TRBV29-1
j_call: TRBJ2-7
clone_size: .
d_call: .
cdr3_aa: CSAAPGTREGEQYF
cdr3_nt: TGCAGCGCCGCCCCAGGGACCCGTGAGGGGGAGCAGTACTTC